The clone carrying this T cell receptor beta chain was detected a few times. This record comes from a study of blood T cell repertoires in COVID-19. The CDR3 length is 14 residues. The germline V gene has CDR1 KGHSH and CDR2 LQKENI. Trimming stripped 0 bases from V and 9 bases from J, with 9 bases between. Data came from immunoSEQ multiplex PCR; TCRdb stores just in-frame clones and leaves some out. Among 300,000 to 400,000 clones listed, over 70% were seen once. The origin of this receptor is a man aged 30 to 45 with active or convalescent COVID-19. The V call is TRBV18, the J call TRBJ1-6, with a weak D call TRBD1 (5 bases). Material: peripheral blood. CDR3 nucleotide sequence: TGTGCCAGCTCACCACCGGGACTTTTTTCACCCCTCCACTTT. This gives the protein CASSPPGLFSPLHF.